The 32 T cell receptor beta chains below come from one sample, sequenced in a study of blood T cells in healthy people across ages. The use of a sample-barcoded 5' primer and a J-beta primer mix characterized a second PCR of roughly 7 to 12 cycles. TCRdb independently ran MiXCR on the 5' RACE reads; one entry per CDR3 protein. Among 1.2 million to 1.5 million distinct CDR3 sequences, around 59% were seen once, and the ten largest hold 6.5% to 8%. Sample: blood. Receptors were obtained from a man in his late teens or twenties in good health.

Only a few counts were recorded for this clonotype. The CDR3 region is CASSPDRDYYEQYF. CDR3 nucleotide sequence: TGCGCCAGCAGCCCGGACAGGGATTACTACGAGCAGTACTTC. The chain combines TRBV4-3 with TRBJ2-4, with TRBD1 matching over 8 bases. The DNA end favors TRBJ2-7, so the J call may be wrong. CDR1 LGHNA and CDR2 YSLEER come from the germline V gene. This CDR3 spans 14 amino acids.

The J gene is TRBJ2-4, the V gene TRBV5-1; D is ambiguous. The J call may be faulty, since TRBJ2-7 better matches the DNA end. The CDR3 contains 15 residues. Germline lookup yields CDR1 SGHRS and CDR2 YFSETQ. CDR3 nucleotide sequence: TGCGCCAGCAGCTTGGAAGCCAGGAATCCCTACGAGCAGTACTTC. Protein: CASSLEARNPYEQYF.

In its sample, this clonotype was seen once. The V call is TRBV7-9, the J call TRBJ2-7, with 7 bases matching TRBD1. After removal of 5 bases from V and 4 bases from J, the junction contained 5 bases not matched to a gene. Germline assignment: CDR1 SEHNR and CDR2 FQNEAQ (reference sequence). The CDR3 sequence is 13 residues long. The chain's CDR3 is CASSMGQIYEQYF. The CDR3 DNA reads as TGTGCCAGCAGCATGGGACAGATTTACGAGCAGTACTTC.

The chain couples TRBV5-6 to TRBJ2-4; 8 bases agree with TRBD1. The assigned J gene may be wrong: the sequence end matches TRBJ2-7 better. The germline gives CDR1 SGHDT, CDR2 YYEEEE. This CDR3 comprises 16 residues. CDR3 amino acids: CASSRQIDRGGYEQYF. The DNA for the CDR3 is TGTGCCAGCAGCCGACAGATTGACAGGGGTGGCTACGAGCAGTACTTC.

This clonotype was seen more than once but under ten times. The rearrangement joins TRBV27 to TRBJ2-4, with D maybe TRBD2 (6 bases). The V end was cut by 7 bases, the J end by 13 bases, with 26 bases between. This CDR3 region has 15 residues. CDR1 is MNHEY, CDR2 SMNVEV, per germline (reference sequence). The chain's CDR3 is CASTTTGTSHTPQYF. In DNA form, the CDR3 reads TGTGCCAGCACCACGACCGGGACTTCCCATACACCGCAGTACTTC.

The table lists this clonotype with a few counts. The chain links TRBV6-2 or TRBV6-3 to TRBJ2-1; D call uncertain. Trimming removed 2 bases at V and 7 bases at J, with 12 bases between. There are 14 residues in the CDR3. CDR1 is MNHEY, CDR2 SVGEGT, per germline. The CDR3 DNA is TGTGCCAGCAGTTACATAGCAATTACGAATGAGCAGTTCTTC. Translation: CASSYIAITNEQFF.

The chain's CDR3 is CATSDFVNNQPQHF. CDR3 nucleotide sequence: TGTGCCACCAGTGATTTCGTTAACAATCAGCCCCAGCATTTT. V gene TRBV24-1 combines with J gene TRBJ1-5, with D unresolved. The germline gives CDR1 KGHDR, CDR2 SFDVKD. V was trimmed by 1 base and J by 3 bases, leaving 6 bases between them. This CDR3 comprises 14 residues.

The J gene is TRBJ2-5, the V gene TRBV4-1, with D tentatively TRBD1 (5 bases). The CDR3 spans 18 residues. Trimming stripped 4 bases from V and 2 bases from J, with 23 bases between. The germline V gene has CDR1 MGHRA and CDR2 YSYEKL. CDR3 in DNA: TGCGCCAGCAGCCTTCCCCCGGAAAACCCCAGGGAACAAGAGACCCAGTACTTC. Translated: CASSLPPENPREQETQYF.

As concerns this clonotype: At one boundary the junction diverges from the germline segment, which might be a read error. The gene calls are TRBV7-2 and TRBJ2-1, with D perhaps TRBD1 (6 bases). The CDR3 length is 16 residues. Germline V lookup: CDR1 SGHTA, CDR2 FQGNSA. The DNA for the CDR3 is TGTGCCAGCAGCACCCCAACAGGGTATGGCTACAATGCGCAGTTCTTC. It translates to CASSTPTGYGYNAQFF.

The J gene is TRBJ1-2, the V gene TRBV29-1; TRBD1 is a possible D gene (6 bases). Trimming took 1 base from V and 1 from J, leaving 10 bases between them. Germline-derived CDR1 and CDR2 are SQVTM and ANQGSEA. The CDR3 contains 14 residues. CDR3 DNA sequence: TGCAGCGTTGAAGGCCGGACAGATAACTATGGCTACACCTTC. This gives the protein CSVEGRTDNYGYTF.

The V and J genes are TRBV5-1 and TRBJ1-1; 8 bases map to TRBD1. The CDR3 spans 14 residues. Trimming removed 1 base from V and 3 bases from J; junction bases left unmatched: 2. CDR1 is SGHRS and CDR2 is YFSETQ in the germline V gene. CDR3 sequence (DNA): TGCGCCAGCAGCTTGCCGACAGGGGACACTGAAGCTTTCTTT. As protein: CASSLPTGDTEAFF.

This chain uses TRBV20-1 with TRBJ1-5, with no clear D. Trimming removed 3 bases from V and 1 base from J, with 10 bases in between. Germline CDR1 DFQATT, CDR2 SNEGSKA (reference sequence). There are 14 residues in the CDR3. Here the CDR3 reads CSASGVRSNQPQHF. DNA for the CDR3: TGCAGTGCTAGTGGGGTTCGCAGCAATCAGCCCCAGCATTTT.

The rearrangement uses TRBV11-3 and TRBJ2-1, with 10 bases fitting TRBD2. The CDR3 runs to 15 residues. V lost 1 base and J lost 7; bases outside the gene matches: 4. Germline assignment: CDR1 SGHNT and CDR2 YENEEA. CDR3 nucleotides: TGTGCCAGCAGCTTAGGTGGTAGCGGGAGGAATGAGCAGTTCTTC. Amino acid sequence: CASSLGGSGRNEQFF.

This clonotype was detected many times. The CDR3 nucleotides are TGCAGCGCCGGGATCTACGAGCAGTACTTC. It yields the protein CSAGIYEQYF. J is TRBJ2-7 and V is TRBV20-1; tentative D call: TRBD2 (5 bases). The germline V gene has CDR1 DFQATT and CDR2 SNEGSKA (reference sequence). The CDR3 covers 10 residues.

V gene TRBV20-1 combines with J gene TRBJ2-5; perhaps TRBD1 as D (6 bases). This CDR3 spans 14 amino acids. Trimming shortened V by 6 bases and J by 1 base, and 15 bases separated the two germline ends. Germline-derived CDR1 and CDR2 are DFQATT and SNEGSKA (reference sequence). CDR3 amino acids: CSAKSQTGQETQYF. The CDR3 DNA follows: TGCAGTGCGAAATCTCAGACAGGCCAAGAGACCCAGTACTTC.

CDR3 nucleotides: TGTGCCATCAGTTCTAGGGATTGGGGGAATGAGCAGTTCTTC. Translation: CAISSRDWGNEQFF. The V and J genes are TRBV10-3 and TRBJ2-1; TRBD1 or TRBD2 may be the D gene (5 bases each). The CDR3 is 14 residues long. V was shortened by 5 bases and J by 7 bases, with 15 bases between the two germline ends. Germline loops: CDR1 ENHRY, CDR2 SYGVKD.

This clonotype was found a few times. The chain employs TRBV25-1 and TRBJ2-4, with D tentatively TRBD1 (6 bases). The CDR3 totals 14 residues. The V and J ends lost 6 bases and 1 base respectively, with 10 bases between them. Germline loops: CDR1 MGHDK, CDR2 SYGVNS. Here the CDR3 reads CASRETGAKNIQYF. DNA for the CDR3: TGTGCCAGCAGAGAAACAGGGGCCAAAAACATTCAGTACTTC.

J is TRBJ1-3 and V is TRBV7-2; D uncertain. The CDR3 covers 15 residues. Germline V gene sequence: CDR1 SGHTA, CDR2 FQGNSA. With 6 bases removed from V and 0 bases from J, the gap between germline ends came to 12 bases. CDR3 bases: TGTGCCAGCAGTCCCGACGGATACTCTGGAAACACCATATATTTT. It translates to CASSPDGYSGNTIYF.

V and J are TRBV7-2 and TRBJ2-1; D is unclear. CDR1 and CDR2 (germline): SGHTA, FQGNSA. This CDR3 contains 16 residues. V was clipped by 1 base and J by 4 bases, with 14 bases between them. The CDR3 region is CASSLVGIQVYNEQFF. The CDR3 nucleotides read TGTGCCAGCAGCTTAGTGGGGATTCAAGTATACAATGAGCAGTTCTTC.

This clonotype was detected only a few times. V is TRBV4-2 and J is TRBJ2-3, with 7 bases that match TRBD1. Germline V gene data show CDR1 as LGHNA and CDR2 as YNFKEQ. With 2 bases clipped from V and 2 bases from J, the junction kept 7 bases outside the gene matches. The CDR3 runs 16 residues. The chain's CDR3 is CASSQIRDSDTDTQYF. CDR3 DNA: TGTGCCAGCAGCCAAATCCGGGACAGCGACACAGATACGCAGTATTTT.

This clonotype appeared a single time. This chain joins TRBV7-2 and TRBJ1-6, with 7 positions matching TRBD1. Germline CDR1 is SGHTA and CDR2 is FQGNSA. V gave up 5 bases and J gave up 2 bases; unmatched junction bases: 6. The CDR3 extends over 16 amino acids. CDR3 coding DNA: TGTGCCAGCAGCCCCCTCAGGGGGACCTATAATTCACCCCTCCACTTT. The encoded protein is CASSPLRGTYNSPLHF.

The chain joins TRBV4-1 to TRBJ2-7; TRBD2 might be the D (5 bases). The CDR3 sequence is 14 residues long. Trimming removed 4 bases at V and 4 bases at J, with 14 bases between. Germline V gene sequence: CDR1 MGHRA, CDR2 YSYEKL. CDR3 amino acids: CASSRERGAYEQYF. The CDR3 coding sequence is TGCGCCAGCAGCCGAGAACGGGGTGCGTACGAGCAGTACTTC.

This rearrangement joins TRBV12-3 or TRBV12-4 to TRBJ2-3, with TRBD2 as a possible D gene (7 bases). This CDR3 is built from 12 residues. V was cut by 7 bases and J by 10 bases, with 15 bases left in between. CDR3 residues: CASTPGGAAQYF. The CDR3 coding sequence is TGTGCCAGCACCCCTGGGGGGGCCGCGCAGTATTTT.

This sequence joins TRBV5-1 and TRBJ1-1, with unresolved D. The CDR3 covers 13 residues. V shed 0 bases and J shed 7 bases, with 10 bases lying between them. Germline V gene data show CDR1 as SGHRS and CDR2 as YFSETQ. CDR3 sequence (DNA): TGCGCCAGCAGCTTGGTCGGGCGTGGTGAAGCTTTCTTT. It translates to CASSLVGRGEAFF.

This sequence joins TRBV12-3 or TRBV12-4 and TRBJ2-1; no clear D. The CDR3 spans 13 residues. Trimming took off 6 bases at V and 8 bases at J, with 14 bases between the two ends. The CDR3 DNA follows: TGTGCCAGCAGGCCCGAGCTGGGTGATGAGCAGTTCTTC. The encoded protein is CASRPELGDEQFF.

V gene TRBV12-3 or TRBV12-4 combines with J gene TRBJ2-4; TRBD1 matches at 7 bases. The J call is in doubt because the DNA end fits TRBJ2-7 better. CDR3 length equals 16 residues. The chain's CDR3 is CASSHLSLTGANEQYF. The CDR3 coding sequence is TGTGCCAGCAGCCATCTCTCCCTTACAGGGGCCAACGAGCAGTACTTC.

The V gene is TRBV9, the J gene TRBJ2-1, with 10 bases fitting TRBD2. Trimming took 3 bases from V and 9 from J; bases not matched to a gene: 3. Germline values: CDR1 SGDLS, CDR2 YYNGEE. The CDR3 length is 13 residues. The CDR3 nucleotides are TGTGCCAGCAGCGCTAGCGGGGGCATTGAGCAGTTCTTC. Translating it yields CASSASGGIEQFF.

V usage is TRBV7-2 and J usage is TRBJ2-5; 10 bases line up with TRBD1. Germline CDR1 and CDR2: SGHTA and FQGNSA. The CDR3 runs 15 residues. J was trimmed by 11 bases and V by 1 base; bases with no gene match: 10. In DNA form, the CDR3 reads TGTGCCAGCAGCTTAGGGACAGGGGGTTTGGGTGAGCAGTACTTC. Translating it yields CASSLGTGGLGEQYF.

The table lists this clonotype with a few counts. The rearrangement uses TRBV27 and TRBJ2-3; weak D call: TRBD1 (5 bases). This CDR3 spans 15 amino acids. From germline, CDR1 is MNHEY and CDR2 SMNVEV (reference sequence). V was trimmed by 5 bases and J by 3 bases, leaving 15 bases between them. CDR3: CASSTRLGVTDTQYF. In nucleotides, the CDR3 is TGTGCCAGCAGTACCCGTTTAGGGGTGACAGATACGCAGTATTTT.

The chain joins TRBV24-1 to TRBJ1-2, with D possibly being TRBD1 (6 bases). The CDR3 totals 13 residues. The germline V and J ends were trimmed by 3 bases and 6 bases, with 10 bases remaining between them. Germline CDR1 KGHDR, CDR2 SFDVKD. CDR3 bases: TGTGCCACCAGTGATCTAACAGGGAATGGCTACACCTTC. This gives the protein CATSDLTGNGYTF.

There are a few counts of this clonotype. The chain links TRBV20-1 to TRBJ1-2, with 7 nucleotides matching TRBD1. The V gene end was trimmed by 6 bases and the J gene end by 0 bases; junction bases not matched to a gene: 16. The CDR3 is made up of 17 amino acids. Germline CDR1 reads DFQATT; CDR2 reads SNEGSKA (reference sequence). CDR3 sequence reads: CSASGDRQGPANYGYTF. The CDR3 DNA follows: TGCAGTGCCAGCGGTGACCGACAGGGCCCAGCTAACTATGGCTACACCTTC.

This clonotype was detected only a few times. The chain uses TRBV12-3 or TRBV12-4 and TRBJ2-2; weak D call: TRBD2 (5 bases). V gave up 5 bases and J gave up 0 bases, with 13 bases separating them. CDR3 length: 16 amino acids. CDR3 protein: CASSPGSGANTGELFF. CDR3 DNA: TGTGCCAGCAGTCCGGGCAGCGGAGCGAACACCGGGGAGCTGTTTTTT.